This TCR beta chain was recorded in a study of blood T cells in healthy people across ages. Combining a sample-barcoded 5' primer with a J-beta primer mix, a second PCR ran for 7 to 11 cycles. TCRdb independently ran MiXCR on the 5' RACE reads; one entry per CDR3 protein. Of about 760,000 distinct CDR3 sequences detected, roughly 25% appear once; the ten largest clones hold 9.4%. The same specimen was also included in a second study, on T cells of mothers and their children.

This clonotype originated in a boy aged 10-17 years in good health. Sequencing input: blood.

CDR3 sequence: CSAWDRAYNEQFF. The CDR3 bases are TGCAGTGCTTGGGACAGGGCGTACAATGAGCAGTTCTTC. The chain is built from TRBV20-1 and TRBJ2-1; 9 bases line up with TRBD1. The CDR3 runs to 13 residues. V lost 5 bases to trimming and J lost 4 bases; unmatched junction nucleotides: 3. Germline V gives CDR1 DFQATT, CDR2 SNEGSKA (reference sequence).